Listed below are T cell receptor beta chains from one sample, sequenced in a study of blood T cell repertoires in COVID-19. The method was immunoSEQ multiplex PCR; TCRdb's version includes in-frame clones alone and lacks a portion of them. The sample has about 270,000 clones, 70% to 90% seen once. Sequencing input: PBMCs or T cells enriched from blood (not recorded which). The receptors derive from a woman between 25 and 40 years old with acute COVID-19. The CDR3 runs from the conserved cysteine through the conserved F or W. The order of the fields is CDR3 length, J gene, clone size, D gene, V gene, CDR3 protein, CDR3 DNA. A D gene is named only where the DNA matches it firmly. The size field is filled for only some rows; it gives once, few, many or a size class.

>16|TRBJ2-3|NA|TRBD2|TRBV7-9
CASSFLAGVVTDTQYF
TGTGCCAGCAGCTTTCTAGCGGGAGTGGTTACAGATACGCAGTATTTT
>17|TRBJ2-7|NA|TRBD2|TRBV15
CATSRDRGLAVSYEQYF
TGTGCCACCAGCAGAGATAGAGGACTAGCGGTTTCCTACGAGCAGTACTTC
>16|TRBJ1-1|NA|TRBD1|TRBV7-9
CASSLTPPGQLTEAFF
TGTGCCAGCAGCTTAACCCCACCGGGACAGCTTACGGAAGCTTTCTTT
>14|TRBJ2-7|NA|NA|TRBV4-2
CASSQDGLANEQYF
TGTGCCAGCAGCCAAGATGGTCTAGCCAACGAGCAGTACTTC
>14|TRBJ2-7|NA|NA|TRBV7-2
CASSLNGQGYEQYF
TGTGCCAGCAGCTTAAACGGGCAGGGCTACGAGCAGTACTTC
>15|TRBJ1-1|NA|NA|TRBV28
CASSNGGFMNTEAFF
TGTGCCAGCAGTAACGGGGGGTTCATGAACACTGAAGCTTTCTTT
>14|TRBJ2-3|NA|NA|TRBV5-1
CASSLTRNTDTQYF
TGCGCCAGCAGCCTGACTAGAAACACAGATACGCAGTATTTT
>17|TRBJ2-3|NA|TRBD2|TRBV9
CASSVEGFLAGENTQYF
TGTGCCAGCAGCGTAGAGGGATTTCTAGCGGGAGAGAATACGCAGTATTTT
>16|TRBJ1-4|NA|NA|TRBV11-3
CASSLDWRGGNEKLFF
TGTGCCAGCAGCTTAGATTGGAGGGGGGGTAATGAAAAACTGTTTTTT
>13|TRBJ2-1|NA|TRBD2|TRBV29-1
CSSTGTSDNEQFF
TGCAGCTCTACCGGGACTAGCGACAATGAGCAGTTCTTC
>13|TRBJ1-1|NA|NA|TRBV3-1/TRBV3-2
CASSLGRQGPAFF
TGTGCCAGCAGCCTAGGCCGCCAGGGCCCCGCTTTCTTT
>13|TRBJ1-4|NA|TRBD1|TRBV6-5
CASSRGVEEKLFF
TGTGCCAGCAGCAGGGGGGTAGAGGAAAAACTGTTTTTT
>17|TRBJ2-3|NA|TRBD2|TRBV4-2
CASSRGLAESLGDTQYF
TGTGCCAGCAGCCGAGGACTAGCGGAATCGCTGGGGGATACGCAGTATTTT
>13|TRBJ1-2|few|NA|TRBV5-5
CASGEQGPYGYTF
TGTGCCAGCGGAGAACAGGGCCCGTACGGCTACACCTTC
>14|TRBJ1-2|NA|NA|TRBV2
CATQVGGTNYGYTF
TGTGCCACCCAAGTGGGGGGAACTAACTATGGCTACACCTTC
>19|TRBJ2-3|NA|TRBD1|TRBV10-3
CAISELLRTGPESTDTQYF
TGTGCCATCAGTGAGTTACTTCGGACAGGACCGGAGAGCACAGATACGCAGTATTTT
>15|TRBJ2-3|once|NA|TRBV19
CASSIGNRYADTQYF
TGTGCCAGTAGTATAGGGAACAGGTACGCAGATACGCAGTATTTT
>15|TRBJ2-1|NA|TRBD2|TRBV29-1
CSVEDSGSAWDEQFF
TGCAGCGTTGAAGATAGCGGGAGTGCGTGGGATGAGCAGTTCTTC
>16|TRBJ2-2|NA|NA|TRBV7-9
CASSSQAAGNTGELFF
TGTGCCAGCAGCTCTCAGGCAGCGGGGAACACCGGGGAGCTGTTTTTT
>14|TRBJ2-3|NA|NA|TRBV7-2
CASSLEFLTDTQYF
TGTGCCAGCAGCTTGGAGTTTCTGACAGATACGCAGTATTTT
>16|TRBJ2-1|NA|NA|TRBV7-3
CASSTYSGSSYNEQFF
TGTGCCAGCAGCACATATAGCGGAAGCTCCTACAATGAGCAGTTCTTC
>14|TRBJ1-2|few|TRBD1|TRBV5-1
CASSLAQGDYGYTF
TGCGCCAGCAGCTTGGCACAGGGGGACTATGGCTACACCTTC
>14|TRBJ2-5|few|TRBD2|TRBV6-2/TRBV6-3
CASSYGLAGATEYF
TGTGCCAGCAGTTATGGACTAGCGGGAGCCACAGAGTACTTC
>16|TRBJ2-1|NA|TRBD2|TRBV24-1
CATSSTSGTSYNEQFF
TGTGCCACCAGTTCAACTAGCGGGACCTCCTACAATGAGCAGTTCTTC
>16|TRBJ2-3|NA|NA|TRBV28
CASSPATGLSTDTQYF
TGTGCCAGCAGCCCCGCCACTGGTTTGAGCACAGATACGCAGTATTTT
>16|TRBJ2-1|NA|TRBD2|TRBV27
CASTHGEGWSFNEQFF
TGTGCCAGCACTCATGGGGAGGGTTGGTCGTTCAATGAGCAGTTCTTC
>17|TRBJ2-1|NA|TRBD2|TRBV11-3
CASSFLSSGSSYNEQFF
TGTGCCAGCAGCTTCCTCTCTAGCGGGAGCTCCTACAATGAGCAGTTCTTC
>14|TRBJ2-3|NA|TRBD2|TRBV24-1
CATSGLAGTDTQYF
TGTGCCACCAGTGGACTAGCGGGAACAGATACGCAGTATTTT
>14|TRBJ1-5|NA|NA|TRBV27
CASSSEQTIQPQHF
TGTGCCAGCAGTTCCGAACAGACGATTCAGCCCCAGCATTTT
>19|TRBJ1-1|NA|NA|TRBV21-1
CASSKTFRGDRGRITEAFF
TGTGCCAGCAGCAAAACCTTTAGGGGGGACAGGGGGCGGATCACTGAAGCTTTCTTT
>15|TRBJ1-1|NA|NA|TRBV5-1
CASSSTGLTGTEAFF
TGCGCCAGCAGCTCAACAGGGTTAACCGGCACTGAAGCTTTCTTT
>15|TRBJ2-5|NA|TRBD2|TRBV28
CASSPSGVVQETQYF
TGTGCCAGCAGCCCTAGCGGGGTAGTCCAAGAGACCCAGTACTTC
>13|TRBJ2-7|NA|TRBD2|TRBV5-1
CASGVPGGGEQYF
TGCGCCAGCGGGGTGCCGGGGGGAGGCGAGCAGTACTTC
>15|TRBJ2-2|NA|NA|TRBV28
CASRLSVSNTGELFF
TGTGCCAGCAGGTTGAGCGTCTCGAACACCGGGGAGCTGTTTTTT
>18|TRBJ2-1|NA|NA|TRBV12-2
CASRFFRATSGSQNEQFF
TGTGCAAGTCGCTTCTTTAGGGCAACTAGCGGGAGCCAGAATGAGCAGTTCTTC
>15|TRBJ1-1|NA|TRBD1|TRBV18
CASSPWDRPNTEAFF
TGTGCCAGCTCACCCTGGGACAGACCGAACACTGAAGCTTTCTTT